A selection of T cell receptor beta chains follows, all from one sample in a study of blood T cell repertoires in COVID-19. Clones were sequenced by immunoSEQ multiplex PCR, and TCRdb holds only the in-frame ones, with some missing. Among some 390,000 clones listed, around 87% were seen once. Sample: PBMCs or T cells enriched from blood (not recorded which). The origin of the receptors is a man aged 25 to 40 who had recovered from COVID-19. Each CDR3 is given with its conserved first and last residue. D genes are given only for firm matches. A row's size may be missing; if present it is once, few, many or a size class.

clone size	V gene	J gene	D gene	CDR3 protein	CDR3 DNA
-	TRBV3-1/TRBV3-2	TRBJ2-1	-	CASSPGTFLINEQFF	TGTGCCAGCAGCCCCGGGACATTTCTGATCAATGAGCAGTTCTTC
-	TRBV5-1	TRBJ2-5	-	CASSLRQSLQETQYF	TGCGCCAGCAGCTTGAGGCAGTCACTACAAGAGACCCAGTACTTC
-	TRBV5-6	TRBJ2-3	TRBD2	CASSLAVAGPGDTQYF	TGTGCCAGCAGCTTGGCGGTAGCGGGCCCCGGGGATACGCAGTATTTT
-	TRBV27	TRBJ1-3	-	CASSSSPGNTIYF	TGTGCCAGCAGTTCGAGTCCTGGAAACACCATATATTTT
-	TRBV9	TRBJ1-2	-	CASSVNRDYGYTF	TGTGCCAGCAGCGTAAATCGAGACTATGGCTACACCTTC
-	TRBV6-4	TRBJ2-1	-	CASSNGDSANEQFF	TGTGCCAGCAGCAACGGGGACTCGGCTAATGAGCAGTTCTTC
-	TRBV29-1	TRBJ2-7	-	CSVGLSSYEQYF	TGCAGCGTTGGACTATCGTCCTACGAGCAGTACTTC
-	TRBV15	TRBJ2-1	TRBD2	CATSRGLAGDDEQFF	TGTGCCACCAGCAGGGGACTAGCGGGAGATGATGAGCAGTTCTTC
-	TRBV19	TRBJ2-2	TRBD1	CASSNPGTDLFMRLFF	TGTGCCAGTAGTAACCCCGGGACAGATCTTTTTATGCGGCTGTTTTTT
-	TRBV28	TRBJ1-2	-	CASSLFGDYGYTF	TGTGCCAGCAGTTTATTCGGGGACTATGGCTACACCTTC
-	TRBV30	TRBJ2-7	-	CAWKLGFQVSSEQYF	TGTGCCTGGAAATTAGGATTTCAGGTCTCCTCCGAGCAGTACTTC
-	TRBV11-2	TRBJ1-3	-	CASSLDRNTIYF	TGTGCCAGCAGCTTAGACAGAAACACCATATATTTT
once	TRBV19	TRBJ2-1	TRBD2	CATAGGRALYNEQFF	TGTGCCACCGCGGGGGGGAGGGCCCTCTACAATGAGCAGTTCTTC
-	TRBV3-1/TRBV3-2	TRBJ2-3	TRBD2	CASSHAGTSGDTQYF	TGTGCCAGCAGCCACGCCGGGACTAGCGGAGATACGCAGTATTTT
once	TRBV27	TRBJ2-5	-	CASSPLRGETQYF	TGTGCCAGCAGCCCTTTGCGGGGAGAGACCCAGTACTTC
once	TRBV24-1	TRBJ2-6	-	CATGGGALSSGANVLTF	TGTGCCACCGGAGGGGGGGCATTGAGCTCTGGGGCCAACGTCCTGACTTTC
-	TRBV2	TRBJ2-2	TRBD1	CASRGTGSNTGELFF	TGTGCCAGCAGGGGGACAGGATCTAACACCGGGGAGCTGTTTTTT
-	TRBV19	TRBJ2-7	-	CASSMNSRSSYEQYF	TGTGCCAGTAGTATGAACAGCCGAAGCTCCTACGAGCAGTACTTC
-	TRBV10-3	TRBJ2-1	-	CAISGKTGPRRQFF	TGTGCCATCAGTGGAAAAACAGGACCCCGGCGGCAGTTCTTC
-	TRBV5-5	TRBJ2-4	TRBD1	CASSPLDRGGNIQYF	TGTGCCAGCAGCCCTCTGGACAGGGGGGGAAACATTCAGTACTTC
-	TRBV30	TRBJ2-7	-	CAWSGRPNYEQYF	TGTGCCTGGAGTGGCAGGCCGAATTACGAGCAGTACTTC
-	TRBV7-6	TRBJ2-7	-	CASSLDRGPYEQYF	TGTGCCAGCAGCTTAGATCGCGGTCCCTACGAGCAGTACTTC